This TCR beta chain was profiled in a study of CD8+ T cells in alopecia areata. About the research overall: Treated patients were given 5 to 10 mg oral tofacitinib twice daily. Study-level findings and limits: Sequenced scalp T cells also include alphabeta T cells resident in normal skin. Higher clonality was seen in lesional scalp than in normal scalp, especially in alopecia totalis/universalis.

A word on this clone: Its antigen is not known.

TCR sequencing used cDNA made by reverse transcription of extracted RNA. Generated by immunoSEQ multiplex PCR, the TCRdb table keeps only in-frame clones and is missing some. The repertoire holds some 180,000 clones, approximately 62% seen once, with about 1.7% in the top ten. The sequence came from a human donor with alopecia areata. The sample in question was CD4+ T cells sorted from blood, obtained at week 0.

CDR3 DNA: TGCGCCAGCAGCCCCGGCCGGGGGGGCCACGAGACCCAGTACTTC. This encodes CASSPGRGGHETQYF. V usage is TRBV4-3 and J usage is TRBJ2-5; 8 positions match TRBD2. The V segment lost 4 bases and the J segment 5 bases; nucleotides outside the gene matches: 9. Germline V lookup: CDR1 LGHNA, CDR2 YSLEER. CDR3 length: 15 amino acids.